This TCR beta chain came from a study of T-cell reconstitution after alpha-beta-depleted transplantation in children. Construction of the TCRbeta library involved unique molecular identifiers. Each CDR3 protein is one row after TCRdb ran MiXCR on the PCR reads. The data show 150,000 to 200,000 distinct CDR3 sequences, about 14% seen once. The origin of this receptor is a human donor who donated a stem cell graft to a child with acute lymphoblastic leukemia. The starting material was PBMCs from the stem cell graft donor, obtained from the stem cell graft.

For the CDR3, the DNA is TGTGCCAGCATCACGGGACTAGCGGGCTCTGGGGAGCTGTTTTTT. It encodes CASITGLAGSGELFF. The chain couples TRBV12-3 or TRBV12-4 to TRBJ2-2, with TRBD2 matching 12 bases. V was clipped by 7 bases and J by 8 bases; unmatched bases: 8. This CDR3 has 15 residues.